This T cell receptor beta chain was sequenced during a study of shared clonotypes between healthy human individuals. There are 13 residues in the CDR3. Trimming removed 6 bases from V and 7 bases from J, with 15 bases in between. Germline CDR1 reads SQVTM; CDR2 reads ANQGSEA. Notes on this clone: Its antigen is still unknown.

At a deep level, the assay was run. Produced via immunoSEQ multiplex PCR; TCRdb's table is partial and in-frame only. Of roughly 760,000 clones listed, around 72% are singletons. General study results and limits: Apart from blood, nothing was sampled; tissue repertoires likely differ. Only a few donors were included, so the genetic and exposure-history diversity represented was limited.

Input material: memory CD4+ T cells sorted from blood. Subset given: CD45RA-negative fraction. This TCR came from a young woman in good health. The V and J genes are TRBV29-1 and TRBJ2-2, with D uncertain. The CDR3 spells CSVANPGDGELFF. For the CDR3, the DNA is TGCAGCGTGGCAAATCCAGGAGACGGGGAGCTGTTTTTT.